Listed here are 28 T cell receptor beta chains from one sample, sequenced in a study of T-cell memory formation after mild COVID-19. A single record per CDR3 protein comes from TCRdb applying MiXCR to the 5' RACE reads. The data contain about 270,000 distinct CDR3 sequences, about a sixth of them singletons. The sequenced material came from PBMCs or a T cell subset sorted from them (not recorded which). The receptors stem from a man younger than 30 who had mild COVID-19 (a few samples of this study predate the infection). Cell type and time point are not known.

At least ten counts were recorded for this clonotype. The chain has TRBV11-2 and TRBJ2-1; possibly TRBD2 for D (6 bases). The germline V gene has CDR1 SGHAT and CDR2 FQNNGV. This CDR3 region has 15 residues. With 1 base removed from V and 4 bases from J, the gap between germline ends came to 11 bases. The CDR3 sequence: CASSLGGTPYNEQFF. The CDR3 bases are TGTGCCAGCAGCTTAGGCGGGACCCCTTACAATGAGCAGTTCTTC.

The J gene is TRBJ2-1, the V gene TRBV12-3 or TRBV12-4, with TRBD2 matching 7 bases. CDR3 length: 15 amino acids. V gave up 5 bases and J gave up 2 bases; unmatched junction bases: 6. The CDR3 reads CASSLSGVTYNEQFF. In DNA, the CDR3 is TGTGCCAGCAGTCTGAGCGGGGTCACCTACAATGAGCAGTTCTTC.

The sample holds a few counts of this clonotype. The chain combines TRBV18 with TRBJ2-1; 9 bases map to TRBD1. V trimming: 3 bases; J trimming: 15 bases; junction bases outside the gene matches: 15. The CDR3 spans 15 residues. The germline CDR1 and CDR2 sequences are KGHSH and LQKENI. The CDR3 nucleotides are TGTGCCAGCTCACCGTCCTCCGGGACAGGGCCCGGGTGGTTCTTC. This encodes CASSPSSGTGPGWFF.

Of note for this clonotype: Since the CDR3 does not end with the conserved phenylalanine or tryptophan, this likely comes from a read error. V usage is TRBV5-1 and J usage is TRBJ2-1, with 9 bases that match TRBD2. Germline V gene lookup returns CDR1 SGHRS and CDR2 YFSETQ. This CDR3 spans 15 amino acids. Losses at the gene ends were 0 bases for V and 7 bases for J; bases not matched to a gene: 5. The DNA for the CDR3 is TGCGCCAGCAGCTTGGTTGCGGGGGGGGAGAATGAGCAGTTCTTA. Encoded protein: CASSLVAGGENEQFL.

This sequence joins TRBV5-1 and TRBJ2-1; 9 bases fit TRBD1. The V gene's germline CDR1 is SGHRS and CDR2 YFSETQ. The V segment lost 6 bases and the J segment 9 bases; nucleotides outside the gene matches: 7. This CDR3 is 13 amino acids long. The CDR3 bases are TGCGCCAGCACCCGGGACAGGGCCGCTGAGCAGTTCTTC. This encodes CASTRDRAAEQFF. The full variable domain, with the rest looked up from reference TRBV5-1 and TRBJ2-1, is KAGVTQTPRYLIKTRGQQVTLSCSPISGHRSVSWYQQTPGQGLQFLFEYFSETQRNKGNFPGRFSGRQFSNSRSEMNVSTLELGDSALYLCASTRDRAAEQFFGPGTRLTVL.

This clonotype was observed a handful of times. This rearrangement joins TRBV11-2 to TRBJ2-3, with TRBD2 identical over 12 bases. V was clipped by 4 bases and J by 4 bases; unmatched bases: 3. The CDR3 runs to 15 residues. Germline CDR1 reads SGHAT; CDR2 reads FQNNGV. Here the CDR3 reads CASSYLAGGSDTQYF. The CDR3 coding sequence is TGTGCCAGCAGCTACCTAGCGGGGGGGTCAGATACGCAGTATTTT. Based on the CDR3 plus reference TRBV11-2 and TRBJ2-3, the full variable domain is EAGVAQSPRYKIIEKRQSVAFWCNPISGHATLYWYQQILGQGPKLLIQFQNNGVVDDSQLPKDRFSAERLKGVDSTLKIQPAKLEDSAVYLCASSYLAGGSDTQYFGPGTRLTVL.

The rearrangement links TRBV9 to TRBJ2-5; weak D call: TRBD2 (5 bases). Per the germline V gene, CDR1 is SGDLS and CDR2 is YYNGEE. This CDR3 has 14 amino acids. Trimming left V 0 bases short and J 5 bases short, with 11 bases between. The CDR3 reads CASSVDLAPETQYF. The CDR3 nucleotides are TGTGCCAGCAGCGTAGATCTAGCCCCGGAGACCCAGTACTTC.

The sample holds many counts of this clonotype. As DNA, the CDR3 is TGCGCCAGCAGCTTTGGCAGTCAAGAGACCCAGTACTTC. Its translation: CASSFGSQETQYF. The chain combines TRBV5-1 with TRBJ2-5; no clear D. The CDR3 loop spans 13 amino acids. V lost 2 bases, J lost 2 bases, and 7 bases lay in between. The germline CDR1 and CDR2 sequences are SGHRS and YFSETQ.

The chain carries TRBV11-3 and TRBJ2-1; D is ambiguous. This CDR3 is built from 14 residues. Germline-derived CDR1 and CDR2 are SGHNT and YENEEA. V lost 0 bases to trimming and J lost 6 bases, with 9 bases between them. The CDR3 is CASSLEPGFNEQFF. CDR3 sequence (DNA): TGTGCCAGCAGCTTAGAGCCGGGTTTCAATGAGCAGTTCTTC.

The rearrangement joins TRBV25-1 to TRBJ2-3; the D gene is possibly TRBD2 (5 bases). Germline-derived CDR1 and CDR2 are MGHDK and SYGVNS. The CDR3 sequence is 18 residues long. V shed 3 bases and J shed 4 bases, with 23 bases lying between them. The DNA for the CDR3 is TGTGCCAGCAGTGAGCAGAACCGGGATCTAGGTTCAGCAGATACGCAGTATTTT. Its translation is CASSEQNRDLGSADTQYF.

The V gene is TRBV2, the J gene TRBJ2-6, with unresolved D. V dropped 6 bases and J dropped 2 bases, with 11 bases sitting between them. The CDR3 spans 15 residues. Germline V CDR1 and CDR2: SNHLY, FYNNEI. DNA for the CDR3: TGTGCCAGCAGCGCGAATGGGGCTGGGGCCAACGTCCTGACTTTC. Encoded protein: CASSANGAGANVLTF.

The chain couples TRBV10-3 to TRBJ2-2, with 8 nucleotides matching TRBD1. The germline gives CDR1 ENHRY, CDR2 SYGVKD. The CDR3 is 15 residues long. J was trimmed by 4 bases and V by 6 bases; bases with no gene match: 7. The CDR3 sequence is CAISPRQGSTGELFF. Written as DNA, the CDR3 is TGTGCCATCAGCCCTAGACAGGGGAGCACCGGGGAGCTGTTTTTT.

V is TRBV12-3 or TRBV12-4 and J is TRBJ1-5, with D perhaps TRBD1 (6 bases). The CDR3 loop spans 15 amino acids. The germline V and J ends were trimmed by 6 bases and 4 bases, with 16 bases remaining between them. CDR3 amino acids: CASRPGTGKNQPQHF. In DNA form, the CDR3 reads TGTGCCAGCAGACCGGGCACAGGGAAAAATCAGCCCCAGCATTTT.

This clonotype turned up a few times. The DNA for the CDR3 is TGTGCCACCAGCAGAGGGGCCCAGATACGGGGACGGGACCAAGAGACCCAGTACTTC. Translation: CATSRGAQIRGRDQETQYF. The chain uses TRBV15 and TRBJ2-5; D may match TRBD1 or TRBD2 (5 bases each). Trimming shortened V by 1 base and J by 0 bases, and 21 bases separated the two germline ends. Germline CDR1 and CDR2: LNHNV and YYDKDF (reference sequence). CDR3 length: 19 amino acids.

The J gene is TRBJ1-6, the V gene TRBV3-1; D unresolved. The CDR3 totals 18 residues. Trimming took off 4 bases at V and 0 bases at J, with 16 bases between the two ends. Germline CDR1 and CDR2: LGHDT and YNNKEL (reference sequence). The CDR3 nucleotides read TGTGCCAGCAGCCCCTCGCCAGGACTGAGCTCCTATAATTCACCCCTCCACTTT. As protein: CASSPSPGLSSYNSPLHF.

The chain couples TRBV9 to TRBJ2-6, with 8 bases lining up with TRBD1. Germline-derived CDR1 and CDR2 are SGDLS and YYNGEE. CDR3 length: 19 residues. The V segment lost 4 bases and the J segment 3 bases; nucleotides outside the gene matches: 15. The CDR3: CASSPLDRGWNDGANVLTF. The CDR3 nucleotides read TGTGCCAGCAGCCCACTCGACAGGGGCTGGAACGATGGGGCCAACGTCCTGACTTTC.

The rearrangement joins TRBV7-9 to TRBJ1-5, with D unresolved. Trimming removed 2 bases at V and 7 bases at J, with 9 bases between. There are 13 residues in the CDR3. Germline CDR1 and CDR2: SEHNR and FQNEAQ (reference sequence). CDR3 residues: CASSLSSSQPQHF. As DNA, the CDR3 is TGTGCCAGCAGCTTATCCAGTTCACAGCCCCAGCATTTT.

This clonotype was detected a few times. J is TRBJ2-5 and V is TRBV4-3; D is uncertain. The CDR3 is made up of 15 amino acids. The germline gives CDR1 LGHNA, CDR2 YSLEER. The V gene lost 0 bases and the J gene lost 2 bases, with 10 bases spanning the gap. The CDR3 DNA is TGCGCCAGCAGCCAAGATCGGGTGGGACAAGAGACCCAGTACTTC. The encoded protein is CASSQDRVGQETQYF.

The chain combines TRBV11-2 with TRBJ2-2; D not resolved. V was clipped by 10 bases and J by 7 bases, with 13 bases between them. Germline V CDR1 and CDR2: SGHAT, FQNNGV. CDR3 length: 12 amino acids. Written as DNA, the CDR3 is TGTGCCACCCCAAGTTTGATCGGGGAGCTGTTTTTT. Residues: CATPSLIGELFF. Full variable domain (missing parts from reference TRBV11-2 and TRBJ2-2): EAGVAQSPRYKIIEKRQSVAFWCNPISGHATLYWYQQILGQGPKLLIQFQNNGVVDDSQLPKDRFSAERLKGVDSTLKIQPAKLEDSAVYLCATPSLIGELFFGEGSRLTVL.

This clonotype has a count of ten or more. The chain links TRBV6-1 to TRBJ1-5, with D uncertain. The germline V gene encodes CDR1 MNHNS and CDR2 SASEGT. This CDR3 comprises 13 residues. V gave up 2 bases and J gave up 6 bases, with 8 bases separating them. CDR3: CASSEILAQPQHF. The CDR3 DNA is TGTGCCAGCAGTGAAATTTTGGCTCAGCCCCAGCATTTT.

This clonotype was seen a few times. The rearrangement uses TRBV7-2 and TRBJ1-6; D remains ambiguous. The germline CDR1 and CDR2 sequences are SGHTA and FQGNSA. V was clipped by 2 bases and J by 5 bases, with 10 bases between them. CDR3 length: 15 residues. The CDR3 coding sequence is TGTGCCAGCAGCTTATTGGGGAGAAATAATTCACCCCTCCACTTT. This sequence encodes CASSLLGRNNSPLHF.

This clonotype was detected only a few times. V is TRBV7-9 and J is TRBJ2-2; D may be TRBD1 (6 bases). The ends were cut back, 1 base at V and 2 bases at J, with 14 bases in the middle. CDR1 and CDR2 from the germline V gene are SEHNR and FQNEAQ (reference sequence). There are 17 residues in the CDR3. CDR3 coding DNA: TGTGCCAGCAGCTTAGTGGCCGGGACACTTAACACCGGGGAGCTGTTTTTT. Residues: CASSLVAGTLNTGELFF. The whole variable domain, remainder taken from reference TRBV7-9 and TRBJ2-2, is DTGVSQNPRHKITKRGQNVTFRCDPISEHNRLYWYRQTLGQGPEFLTYFQNEAQLEKSRLLSDRFSAERPKGSFSTLEIQRTEQGDSAMYLCASSLVAGTLNTGELFFGEGSRLTVL.

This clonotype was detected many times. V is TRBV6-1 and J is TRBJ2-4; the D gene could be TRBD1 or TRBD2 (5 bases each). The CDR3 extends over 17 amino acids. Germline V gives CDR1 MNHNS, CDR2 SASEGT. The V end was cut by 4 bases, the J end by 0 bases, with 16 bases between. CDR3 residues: CASSGAVRGLAKNIQYF. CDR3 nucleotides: TGTGCCAGCAGTGGCGCTGTCCGGGGCCTAGCCAAAAACATTCAGTACTTC.

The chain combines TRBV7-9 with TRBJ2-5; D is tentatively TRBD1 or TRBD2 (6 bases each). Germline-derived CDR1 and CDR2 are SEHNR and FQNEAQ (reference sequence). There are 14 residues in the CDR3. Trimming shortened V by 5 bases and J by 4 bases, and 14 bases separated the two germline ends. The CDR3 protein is CASSGGLGGETQYF. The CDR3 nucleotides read TGTGCCAGCAGCGGGGGGCTAGGAGGAGAGACCCAGTACTTC.

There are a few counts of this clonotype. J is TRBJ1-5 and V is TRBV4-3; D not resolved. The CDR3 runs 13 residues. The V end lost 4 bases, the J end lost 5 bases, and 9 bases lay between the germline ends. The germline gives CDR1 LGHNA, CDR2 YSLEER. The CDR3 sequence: CASSRNRDQPQHF. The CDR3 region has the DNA TGCGCCAGCAGCCGTAACCGGGATCAGCCCCAGCATTTT.

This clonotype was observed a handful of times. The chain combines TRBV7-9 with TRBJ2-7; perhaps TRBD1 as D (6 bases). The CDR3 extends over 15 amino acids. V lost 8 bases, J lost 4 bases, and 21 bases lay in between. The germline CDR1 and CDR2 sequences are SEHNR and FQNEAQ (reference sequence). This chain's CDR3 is CASGMIDRPPYEQYF. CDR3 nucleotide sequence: TGTGCCAGCGGCATGATAGACAGGCCCCCATACGAGCAGTACTTC.

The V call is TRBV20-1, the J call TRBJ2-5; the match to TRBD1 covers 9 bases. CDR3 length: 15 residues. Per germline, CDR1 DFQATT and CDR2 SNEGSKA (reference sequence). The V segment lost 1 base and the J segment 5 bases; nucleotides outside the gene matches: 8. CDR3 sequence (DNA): TGCAGTGCTAGAGGGGCGGGGGACAGGGAGGAGACCCAGTACTTC. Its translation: CSARGAGDREETQYF.

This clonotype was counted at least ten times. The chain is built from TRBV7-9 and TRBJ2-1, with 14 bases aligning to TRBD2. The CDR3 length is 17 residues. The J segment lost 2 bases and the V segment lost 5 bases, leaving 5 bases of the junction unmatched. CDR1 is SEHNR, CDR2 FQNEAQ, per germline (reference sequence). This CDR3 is CASSGGLAGATYNEQFF. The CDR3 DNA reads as TGTGCCAGCAGCGGGGGACTAGCGGGGGCCACCTACAATGAGCAGTTCTTC.